The sequence of this T cell receptor (beta chain) was determined in a study of glioma-infiltrating T cells (dated by TCRdb to between 2015 and 2016). Background on the whole study: The study sequenced TCR alpha- and beta-chain repertoires from glioma tissue, from non-neoplastic brain tissue and from matched peripheral blood mononuclear cells. To measure how far tissue and blood T-cell populations diverged, each tissue-infiltrating repertoire was compared against the peripheral blood repertoire of the same patient. The paired cohort comprised three low-grade glioma patients, roughly 8 primary glioblastoma patients and three non-glioma patients contributing non-neoplastic brain tissue. General findings and caveats noted by the study authors: Small numbers underpinned the group comparisons: eight glioblastoma patients, three low-grade glioma patients and three non-neoplastic patients. VJ-independent divergence between tissue and blood was found to be below expectation in non-neoplastic patients but above expectation in all gliomas, particularly low-grade gliomas. Very few CDR3 sequences were found to be shared between tissue and blood, and this scarcity was attributed to high CDR3 diversity and limited sampling.

In the germline V gene, CDR1 corresponds to MGHRA and CDR2 to YSYEKL. Counted from cysteine to phenylalanine, this CDR3 has 14 amino acids. Only the CDR3 region is kept as DNA, spanning 42 bases read in frame from base 1. TCR alpha and beta CDR3 regions were amplified with the iRepertoire nested amplicon-rescue multiplex PCR (arm-PCR) platform from RNA. One-step reverse transcription and amplification used roughly 100-400 ng of tissue mRNA or PBMC total RNA as input. Following bead purification, Illumina adapters were added by a secondary multiplex PCR, and libraries between 200 and 400 bp were gel-purified. Internal 6-nucleotide barcodes were carried by the libraries and were used for demultiplexing. Libraries were sequenced on an Illumina MiSeq with 2x220 or 2x250 nucleotide paired-end reads. Turning to the authors' computational methods: Paired reads were merged using FLASH 1.2.11 and were aligned to the GRCh37 human genome using BWA-MEM, after which TRA and TRB reads were extracted. For V and J assignment, an IMGT-derived reference of cassette sequences and CDR3 motifs that included pseudogenes was used. Three-frame translation of reads was performed, and productive CDR3s were defined as those with a C...FGXG motif and no stop codons. A clonotype was defined as a unique combination of a V-J cassette pair and a CDR3 amino acid sequence. Reads were filtered by Hamming distance, with the threshold set by the sequence error rate of each sample in mapped regions. TCRdb's own reprocessing of the public reads used fastp at Q25 and MiXCR and kept productive beta chains. Rows with a matching CDR3 protein are joined into one entry that keeps the most common DNA and genes. The V and J calls and clone size come from TCRdb's table, not from the authors' own analysis. Recorded for this sample are approximately 120,000 distinct CDR3 sequences; 20% to 25% of them occurred a single time. In total, the top ten clones hold roughly 15% of the sample.

In the case of this clonotype: Its specific antigen is unknown. One end of the junction fails to match germline, which may point to a read error.

The specimen sequenced was glioma tissue, nonneoplastic brain tissue, or PBMCs (not recorded which). Rearrangement joined TRBV4-1 to TRBJ1-1, with a tentative D gene TRBD1 over 5 matching bases. The TCR originated in a human donor with low-grade glioma or glioblastoma, undergoing nonglioma brain surgery, or in good health (not recorded which). The DNA reads as follows: TGCGCCAGCAGCCAACATCCTGGGGCTACGGAAGCTTTATTT. The encoded protein is CASSQHPGATEALF.